This T cell receptor (beta chain) originates from a study of lymphopenia after photon versus proton radiotherapy. This CDR3 region has 10 residues. The germline V and J ends were trimmed by 6 bases and 2 bases, with 4 bases remaining between them. From germline, CDR1 is DFQATT and CDR2 SNEGSKA (reference sequence). With regard to this clone: Its cognate antigen is unknown.

Clones were read by immunoSEQ multiplex PCR, and TCRdb kept only the in-frame ones, dropping some. The sample has 37,000 or so clones, around 84% seen once. Study findings and constraints: After the lymphocyte nadir, photon-treated repertoires showed oligoclonal expansion, especially of CD8+ Temra cells.

The sequence came from a woman between 65 and 79 years old with pancreatic cancer. Some clones in this sample may be carry-over from other donors' samples. The chain links TRBV20-1 to TRBJ2-5; D is uncertain. The material sequenced was peripheral blood, taken from a patient treated with proton-based radiotherapy. In DNA, the CDR3 is TGCAGTGCAAAGCAAGAGACCCAGTACTTC. As protein: CSAKQETQYF.